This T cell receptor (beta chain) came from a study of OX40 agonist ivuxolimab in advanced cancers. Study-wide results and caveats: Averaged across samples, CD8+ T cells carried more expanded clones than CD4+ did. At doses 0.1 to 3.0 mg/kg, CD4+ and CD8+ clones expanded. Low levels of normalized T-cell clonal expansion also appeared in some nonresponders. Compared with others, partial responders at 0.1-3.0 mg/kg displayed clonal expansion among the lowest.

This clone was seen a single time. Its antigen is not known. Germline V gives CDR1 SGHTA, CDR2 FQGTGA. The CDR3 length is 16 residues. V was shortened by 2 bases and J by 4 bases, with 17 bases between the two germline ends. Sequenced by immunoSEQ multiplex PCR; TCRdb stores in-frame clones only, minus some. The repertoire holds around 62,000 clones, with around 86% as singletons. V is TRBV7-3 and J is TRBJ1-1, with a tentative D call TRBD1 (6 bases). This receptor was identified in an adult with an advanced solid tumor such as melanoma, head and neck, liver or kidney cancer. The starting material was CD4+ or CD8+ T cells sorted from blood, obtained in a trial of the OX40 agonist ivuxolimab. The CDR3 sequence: CASSLVQGAGSTEAFF. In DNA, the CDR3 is TGTGCCAGCAGCTTAGTACAGGGTGCCGGTAGCACTGAAGCTTTCTTT.